What follows describes a single T cell receptor (beta chain). The sample is drawn from a study of blood T cell repertoires in COVID-19. This CDR3 spans 15 amino acids. V was cut by 6 bases and J by 0 bases, with 12 bases left in between. The germline CDR1 and CDR2 sequences are MNHEY and SVGAGI. Original analysis: Cell counts per sample came from amplifying reference gene primers. The table came from immunoSEQ multiplex PCR; TCRdb's copy has only in-frame clones and leaves some out. The DNA gave D and trimming, while V, J and clone size come from that table. This table holds about 190,000 clones, roughly 90% found once.

Sample: peripheral blood. This sequence originates from a woman aged 40 to 50 who had recovered from COVID-19. V usage is TRBV6-5 and J usage is TRBJ1-3, with a possible D match to TRBD1 (6 bases). The CDR3, as DNA: TGTGCCAGCAGACGACAGGCGTACTCTGGAAACACCATATATTTT. Residues: CASRRQAYSGNTIYF.